The 2 T cell receptor beta chains listed next were all sequenced from one sample in a study of early T cells in non-severe SARS-CoV-2 infection. TCRdb called the 5' RACE reads again in MiXCR, with one record for every CDR3 protein. The data contain more than 20,000 distinct CDR3 sequences, approximately 3.8% of them singletons. What was sequenced was whole blood. These receptors were collected from an adult who was a healthcare worker with PCR-confirmed SARS-CoV-2 infection or an uninfected control (not recorded which).

The rearrangement links TRBV12-3 or TRBV12-4 to TRBJ2-7, with TRBD1 identical over 7 bases. The CDR3 has 14 amino acids. The junction had 7 bases not matched to a gene; V was cut back by 3 bases and J by 5 bases. This CDR3 reads CASSFRTGSDEQYF. The CDR3 bases are TGTGCCAGCAGTTTCCGGACAGGTAGCGACGAGCAGTACTTC.

This clonotype was detected ten times or more. This chain uses TRBV27 with TRBJ1-6, with D perhaps matching TRBD1 (5 bases). V lost 2 bases and J lost 10, with 6 bases in between. Germline V gene lookup returns CDR1 MNHEY and CDR2 SMNVEV (reference sequence). CDR3 length: 12 amino acids. CDR3: CASSLGGSPLHF. In DNA, the CDR3 is TGTGCCAGCAGTTTAGGGGGATCACCCCTCCACTTT.